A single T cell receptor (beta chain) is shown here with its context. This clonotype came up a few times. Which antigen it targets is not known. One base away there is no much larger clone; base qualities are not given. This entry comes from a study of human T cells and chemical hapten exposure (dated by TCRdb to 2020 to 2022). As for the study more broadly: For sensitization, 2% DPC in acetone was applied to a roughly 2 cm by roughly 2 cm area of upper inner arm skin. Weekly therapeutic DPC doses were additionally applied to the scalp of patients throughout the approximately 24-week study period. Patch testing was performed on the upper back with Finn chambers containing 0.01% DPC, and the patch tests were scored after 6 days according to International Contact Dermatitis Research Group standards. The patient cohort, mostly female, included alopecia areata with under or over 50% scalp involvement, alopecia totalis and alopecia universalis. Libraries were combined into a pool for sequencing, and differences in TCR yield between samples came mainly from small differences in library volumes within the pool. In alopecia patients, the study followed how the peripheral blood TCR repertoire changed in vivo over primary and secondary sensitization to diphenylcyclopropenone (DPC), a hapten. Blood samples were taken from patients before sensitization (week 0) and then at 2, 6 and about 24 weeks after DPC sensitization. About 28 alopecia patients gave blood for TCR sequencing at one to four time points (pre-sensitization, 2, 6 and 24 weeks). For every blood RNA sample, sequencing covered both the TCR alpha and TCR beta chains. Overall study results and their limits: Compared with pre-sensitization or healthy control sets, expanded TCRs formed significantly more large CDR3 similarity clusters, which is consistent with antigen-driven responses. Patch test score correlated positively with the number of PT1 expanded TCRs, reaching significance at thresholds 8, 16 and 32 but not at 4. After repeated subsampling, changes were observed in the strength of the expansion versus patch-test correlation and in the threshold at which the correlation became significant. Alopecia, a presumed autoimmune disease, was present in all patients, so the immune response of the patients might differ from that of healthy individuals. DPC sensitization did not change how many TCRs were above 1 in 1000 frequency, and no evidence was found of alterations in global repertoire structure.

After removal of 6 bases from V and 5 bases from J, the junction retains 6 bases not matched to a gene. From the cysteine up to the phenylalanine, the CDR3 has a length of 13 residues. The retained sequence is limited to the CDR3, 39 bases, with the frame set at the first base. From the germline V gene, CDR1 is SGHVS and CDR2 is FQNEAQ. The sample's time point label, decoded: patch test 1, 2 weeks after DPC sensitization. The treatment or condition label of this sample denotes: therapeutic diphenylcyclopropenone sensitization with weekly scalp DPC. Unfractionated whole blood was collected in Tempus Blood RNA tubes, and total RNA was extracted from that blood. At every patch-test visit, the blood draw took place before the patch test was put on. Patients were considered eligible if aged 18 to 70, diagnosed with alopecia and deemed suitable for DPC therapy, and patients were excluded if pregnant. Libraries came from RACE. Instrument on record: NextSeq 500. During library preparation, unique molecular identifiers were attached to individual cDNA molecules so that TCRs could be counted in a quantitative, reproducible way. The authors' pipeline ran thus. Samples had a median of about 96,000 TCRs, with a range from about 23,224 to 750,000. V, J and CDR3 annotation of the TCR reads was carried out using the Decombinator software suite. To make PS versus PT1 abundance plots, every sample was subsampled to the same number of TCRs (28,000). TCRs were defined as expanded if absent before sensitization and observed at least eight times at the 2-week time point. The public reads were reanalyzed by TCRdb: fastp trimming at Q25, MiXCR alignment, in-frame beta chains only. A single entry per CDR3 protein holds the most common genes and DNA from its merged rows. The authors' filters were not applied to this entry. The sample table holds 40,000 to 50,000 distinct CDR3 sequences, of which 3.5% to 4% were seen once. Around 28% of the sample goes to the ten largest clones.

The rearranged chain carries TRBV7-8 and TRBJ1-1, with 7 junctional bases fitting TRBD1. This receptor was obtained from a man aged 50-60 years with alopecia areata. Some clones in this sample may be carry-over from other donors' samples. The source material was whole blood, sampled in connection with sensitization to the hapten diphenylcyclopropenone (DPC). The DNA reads TGTGCCAGCAGGCAGGGGGGCGGTACTGAAGCTTTCTTT. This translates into CASRQGGGTEAFF.